The rows below give T cell receptor beta chains drawn from one sample of a study of identical twins. TCRdb ran MiXCR on the 5' RACE reads and lists one entry per CDR3 protein. Among hundreds of thousands of distinct CDR3 sequences listed, 10% to 15% were seen once. The sample was also reused in another study, on yellow fever vaccine responses in identical twins.

The source material was PBMCs. These receptors originate from a woman younger than 35 in good health. Each CDR3 is given with its conserved first and last residue. D genes are given only for firm matches. Not every row has a clone size; where given, it reads once, few, many or a size class.

D gene: -
clone size: few
V gene: TRBV12-3/TRBV12-4
J gene: TRBJ2-1
CDR3 DNA: TGTGCCAGCAGTTTCGACACCTACAATGAGCAGTTCTTC
CDR3 protein: CASSFDTYNEQFF

D gene: -
clone size: -
V gene: TRBV4-1
J gene: TRBJ2-3
CDR3 DNA: TGCGCCAGCACCAAAGGGGGGCTGGGCACAGATACGCAGTATTTT
CDR3 protein: CASTKGGLGTDTQYF

D gene: TRBD1
clone size: once
V gene: TRBV25-1
J gene: TRBJ2-5
CDR3 DNA: TGTGCCAGCGGTTCCCCGACAGGGCGATTGGAGGAGACCCAGTACTTC
CDR3 protein: CASGSPTGRLEETQYF

D gene: -
clone size: few
V gene: TRBV6-1
J gene: TRBJ1-1
CDR3 DNA: TGTGCCAGCAGGGACAGAGGGGGGAACACTGAAGCTTTCTTT
CDR3 protein: CASRDRGGNTEAFF

D gene: -
clone size: many
V gene: TRBV11-2
J gene: TRBJ2-2
CDR3 DNA: TGTGCCAGCAGCTCCCATTTGGGGGGGGCTTCAGCCGGGGAGCTGTTTTTT
CDR3 protein: CASSSHLGGASAGELFF

D gene: -
clone size: many
V gene: TRBV12-3/TRBV12-4
J gene: TRBJ1-1
CDR3 DNA: TGTGCCAGCAGCTTAGGGACGGCTGAAGCTTTCTTT
CDR3 protein: CASSLGTAEAFF

D gene: -
clone size: many
V gene: TRBV11-2
J gene: TRBJ2-3
CDR3 DNA: TGTGCCAGCAGCTTGCGTCAGGGCGTAACAGATACGCAGTATTTT
CDR3 protein: CASSLRQGVTDTQYF

D gene: TRBD1
clone size: few
V gene: TRBV20-1
J gene: TRBJ2-5
CDR3 DNA: TGCAGTGCCCTTAGTTGGGACAGGGCCCAAGAGACCCAGTACTTC
CDR3 protein: CSALSWDRAQETQYF

D gene: -
clone size: few
V gene: TRBV2
J gene: TRBJ2-5
CDR3 DNA: TGTGCCAGCAATCGACAGAGGGTCGAGGAGACCCAGTACTTC
CDR3 protein: CASNRQRVEETQYF

D gene: -
clone size: few
V gene: TRBV12-3/TRBV12-4
J gene: TRBJ1-6
CDR3 DNA: TGTGCCAGCAGTCTACAGAGCTCCTATAATTCACCCCTCCACTTT
CDR3 protein: CASSLQSSYNSPLHF

D gene: -
clone size: few
V gene: TRBV3-1
J gene: TRBJ1-1
CDR3 DNA: TGTGCCAGCAGCCCCACGGGAGGTCTGGCCACTGAAGCTTTCTTT
CDR3 protein: CASSPTGGLATEAFF

D gene: TRBD1
clone size: many
V gene: TRBV6-4
J gene: TRBJ2-2
CDR3 DNA: TGTGCCAGCAGTCACCGACAGGGAGATACCGGGGAGCTGTTTTTT
CDR3 protein: CASSHRQGDTGELFF

D gene: -
clone size: many
V gene: TRBV29-1
J gene: TRBJ2-5
CDR3 DNA: TGCAGCGTTGAGACTGGAGAGACCCAGTACTTC
CDR3 protein: CSVETGETQYF